The 28 T cell receptor beta chains below all came from one sample that was sequenced in a study of shared clonotypes between healthy human individuals. Using immunoSEQ multiplex PCR, the repertoire was profiled, and TCRdb retains in-frame clones only, with some absent. This table has about half a million clones, around 77% appearing once. The sequencing input was PBMCs. Receptors were obtained from a woman between 35 and 50 years old in good health. Some clones in this sample may be carry-over from other donors' samples.

This sequence joins TRBV7-2 and TRBJ2-7; no definite D call. There are 13 residues in the CDR3. Looked up from germline, CDR1 is SGHTA and CDR2 is FQGNSA. Trimming cost V 3 bases and J 2 bases, with 8 bases left between them. The CDR3 sequence: CASSFSATYEQYF. The CDR3, as DNA: TGTGCCAGCAGCTTCTCCGCAACCTACGAGCAGTACTTC.

V is TRBV18 and J is TRBJ2-3, with 11 bases that match TRBD1. The CDR3 runs to 15 residues. Germline V gene sequence: CDR1 KGHSH, CDR2 LQKENI. V lost 3 bases, J lost 4 bases, and 3 bases stayed unmatched. CDR3: CASSPGQGAPDTQYF. In nucleotides, the CDR3 is TGTGCCAGCTCACCCGGACAGGGGGCCCCAGATACGCAGTATTTT.

The chain uses TRBV6-5 and TRBJ2-7, with 13 bases matching TRBD2. Per germline, CDR1 MNHEY and CDR2 SVGAGI. This CDR3 is built from 15 residues. With 5 bases clipped from V and 7 bases from J, the junction kept 8 bases outside the gene matches. The chain's CDR3 is CASSRTGLAGREQYF. CDR3 sequence (DNA): TGTGCCAGCAGTAGAACGGGACTAGCGGGAAGGGAGCAGTACTTC.

This clone was picked up many times. V is TRBV28 and J is TRBJ2-7, with D maybe TRBD1 (7 bases). From germline, CDR1 is MDHEN and CDR2 SYDVKM. The germline V and J ends were trimmed by 3 bases and 2 bases, with 14 bases remaining between them. CDR3 length: 15 residues. The DNA of the CDR3 is TGTGCCAGCAGTTTCAGCGGAGGGACAGCCTACGAGCAGTACTTC. Translation gives CASSFSGGTAYEQYF.

This chain uses TRBV15 with TRBJ1-5; unclear D gene. The CDR3 loop spans 15 amino acids. V was trimmed by 0 bases and J by 3 bases, leaving 9 bases between them. Per germline, CDR1 LNHNV and CDR2 YYDKDF (reference sequence). CDR3 region: CATSRDRTVNQPQHF. The CDR3 DNA sequence: TGTGCCACCAGCAGAGATCGTACAGTCAATCAGCCCCAGCATTTT.

The rearrangement uses TRBV7-3 and TRBJ1-2; D ambiguous. Germline assignment: CDR1 SGHTA and CDR2 FQGTGA. The CDR3 consists of 14 residues. Between the trimmed V and J ends, which lost 1 base and 8 bases, there was a span of 14 bases. CDR3 sequence: CASSLKLGMTGYTF. The CDR3 nucleotides are TGTGCCAGCAGCTTAAAACTCGGGATGACGGGCTACACCTTC.

The rearrangement links TRBV28 to TRBJ2-7, with D perhaps matching TRBD1 or TRBD2 (5 bases each). The CDR3 is 15 residues long. The V end was cut by 6 bases, the J end by 1 base, with 16 bases between. Germline CDR1 is MDHEN and CDR2 is SYDVKM. As DNA, the CDR3 is TGTGCCAGCAGACGACCAGGTGGGGGTTCCTACGAGCAGTACTTC. Amino acid sequence: CASRRPGGGSYEQYF.

The rearrangement links TRBV5-4 to TRBJ2-2; D call uncertain. Looked up from germline, CDR1 is SGHNT and CDR2 is YYREEE (reference sequence). V was shortened by 1 base and J by 7 bases, with 11 bases between the two germline ends. The CDR3 loop spans 14 amino acids. CDR3 in amino acids: CASSLPGVGGELFF. The CDR3 DNA is TGTGCCAGCAGCTTGCCTGGGGTCGGCGGGGAGCTGTTTTTT.

CDR3 amino acids: CASSLPGNEKLFF. The CDR3 region has the DNA TGTGCCAGCAGTCTACCGGGGAATGAAAAACTGTTTTTT. The gene calls are TRBV6-5 and TRBJ1-4; D call uncertain. The CDR3 loop spans 13 amino acids. V was trimmed by 5 bases and J by 5 bases, leaving 9 bases between them. Per germline, CDR1 MNHEY and CDR2 SVGAGI.

CDR3 in DNA: TGTGCCAGCAGCTTAGTTGGGGCAAATCAGCCCCAGCATTTT. Its translation: CASSLVGANQPQHF. The chain joins TRBV11-2 to TRBJ1-5, with D possibly matching TRBD1 (5 bases). The V end was cut by 1 base, the J end by 4 bases, with 8 bases between. There are 14 residues in the CDR3. The germline gives CDR1 SGHAT, CDR2 FQNNGV.

This clone was seen a few times. The genes are TRBV29-1 and TRBJ2-7, with D perhaps TRBD1 (5 bases). The CDR3 extends over 12 amino acids. V dropped 5 bases and J dropped 4 bases, with 12 bases sitting between them. Germline V lookup: CDR1 SQVTM, CDR2 ANQGSEA. CDR3 sequence reads: CSVRAGMYEQYF. The CDR3 region has the DNA TGCAGCGTTAGGGCAGGGATGTACGAGCAGTACTTC.

The chain links TRBV15 to TRBJ2-4, with 8 bases lining up with TRBD1. This CDR3 region has 15 residues. Germline V gene data show CDR1 as LNHNV and CDR2 as YYDKDF (reference sequence). Germline trimming cut 3 bases from V and 8 bases from J; bases unmatched to any gene: 9. CDR3 nucleotides: TGTGCCACCAGCAGGGAACAGGGGGGTTCGGACATTCAGTACTTC. As protein: CATSREQGGSDIQYF.

Of note for this clone: Only one base separates this from a far larger clonotype, so it likely reflects a read error. V and J are TRBV7-2 and TRBJ2-2; TRBD2 matches 8 bases. The CDR3 runs 16 residues. Germline CDR1 SGHTA, CDR2 FQGNSA. Here the CDR3 reads CASSPSGSKNTRELFF. CDR3 sequence (DNA): TGTGCCAGCAGCCCGAGCGGGAGTAAGAACACCCGGGAGCTGTTTTTT.

The chain has TRBV28 and TRBJ1-1; D uncertain. The CDR3 length is 14 residues. CDR1 is MDHEN and CDR2 is SYDVKM in the germline V gene. V was trimmed by 2 bases and J by 1 base, leaving 8 bases between them. For the CDR3, the DNA is TGTGCCAGCAGTTTAGGGATGTGGAACACTGAAGCTTTCTTT. Protein product: CASSLGMWNTEAFF.

The CDR3 DNA reads as TGTGCCAGCAGTGAGGGACACGGGAGCTCCTACGAGCAGTACTTC. Its protein is CASSEGHGSSYEQYF. This chain joins TRBV6-1 and TRBJ2-7; D may correspond to TRBD1 or TRBD2 (6 bases each). The germline V gene has CDR1 MNHNS and CDR2 SASEGT. Trimming took 3 bases from V and 0 from J, leaving 12 bases between them. The CDR3 spans 15 residues.

This chain joins TRBV2 and TRBJ1-4; TRBD1 matches 12 bases. Germline V gene lookup returns CDR1 SNHLY and CDR2 FYNNEI. CDR3 length equals 17 residues. The trim removed 5 bases at V and 8 bases at J, leaving 12 bases unmatched. The CDR3 nucleotides are TGTGCCAGCAGTCTGACTGGGACAGGGGGCGCGGGAGAAAAACTGTTTTTT. This sequence encodes CASSLTGTGGAGEKLFF. The full variable domain, its missing parts supplied by reference TRBV2 and TRBJ1-4, is EPEVTQTPSHQVTQMGQEVILRCVPISNHLYFYWYRQILGQKVEFLVSFYNNEISEKSEIFDDQFSVERPDGSNFTLKIRSTKLEDSAMYFCASSLTGTGGAGEKLFFGSGTQLSVL.

This chain links TRBV7-2 with TRBJ2-7, with TRBD2 matching over 10 bases. J lost 4 bases, V lost 5 bases, and 5 bases had no gene match. The CDR3 runs to 14 residues. The germline V gene has CDR1 SGHTA and CDR2 FQGNSA. CDR3 loop: CASSPGLAEYEQYF. As DNA, the CDR3 is TGTGCCAGCAGCCCAGGACTAGCGGAATACGAGCAGTACTTC.

This clone has just one count. The chain carries TRBV18 and TRBJ1-1; 10 bases fit TRBD1. This CDR3 is built from 15 residues. The germline V gene encodes CDR1 KGHSH and CDR2 LQKENI. V trimming: 4 bases; J trimming: 3 bases; junction bases outside the gene matches: 5. The CDR3 sequence is CASSLGQGPYTEAFF. The CDR3 DNA follows: TGTGCCAGCTCACTGGGACAGGGGCCTTACACTGAAGCTTTCTTT.

V is TRBV14 and J is TRBJ2-2, with 9 bases aligning to TRBD2. J gave up 6 bases and V 5 bases, and 13 bases lay outside the gene matches. This CDR3 has 17 amino acids. Germline-derived CDR1 and CDR2 are SGHDN and FVKESK. The CDR3 nucleotides read TGTGCCAGCAGCACTGGACTAGCGAACAAAAGGGCCGGGGAGCTGTTTTTT. Protein: CASSTGLANKRAGELFF.

CDR3 coding DNA: TGTGCCACTCGTGCCAGGGGGGGCCGCGAGCAGTACTTC. Residues: CATRARGGREQYF. V and J are TRBV15 and TRBJ2-7, with D possibly called TRBD1 or TRBD2 (7 bases each). This CDR3 has 13 residues. Trimming shortened V by 9 bases and J by 6 bases, and 18 bases separated the two germline ends. Germline V CDR1 and CDR2: LNHNV, YYDKDF (reference sequence).

This chain joins TRBV12-2 and TRBJ2-1; TRBD2 is the table's D call and was not checked against the DNA. TRBV12-2 represents a pseudogene. This CDR3 is built from 15 residues. As DNA, the CDR3 is TGTGCAAGTCGCTTCCCATCGGGAGGCCTCGATGAGCAGTTCTTC. Translation: CASRFPSGGLDEQFF.

This chain links TRBV19 with TRBJ1-1; D perhaps matches TRBD1 (5 bases). The length of the CDR3 is 16 residues. Germline V lookup: CDR1 LNHDA, CDR2 SQIVND (reference sequence). Deletions cut 5 bases from V and 6 bases from J, with 22 bases between. CDR3 in amino acids: CASSPAPMGGGAEAFF. As DNA, the CDR3 is TGTGCCAGTAGTCCGGCCCCAATGGGGGGTGGCGCTGAAGCTTTCTTT.

The chain carries TRBV5-1 and TRBJ2-5, with a weak D call TRBD1 (5 bases). The CDR3 is made up of 13 amino acids. Trimming shortened V by 3 bases and J by 2 bases, and 8 bases separated the two germline ends. CDR1 and CDR2 (germline): SGHRS, YFSETQ. The DNA for the CDR3 is TGCGCCAGCAGCTGGGGCCTACAAGAGACCCAGTACTTC. Translated: CASSWGLQETQYF.

The V and J genes are TRBV18 and TRBJ1-2; D might be TRBD1 (5 bases). The germline CDR1 and CDR2 sequences are KGHSH and LQKENI. Trimming took off 3 bases at V and 3 bases at J, with 11 bases between the two ends. This CDR3 is built from 14 residues. The CDR3: CASSPSGAHYGYTF. CDR3 sequence (DNA): TGTGCCAGCTCACCTTCCGGGGCCCACTATGGCTACACCTTC.

As to this clone: This may be a read error: a much more frequent sequence differs by one nucleotide. This CDR3 is also generated by other DNA sequences in the sample. The J gene is TRBJ2-7, the V gene TRBV6-5, with D possibly called TRBD1 or TRBD2 (5 bases each). The CDR3 extends over 15 amino acids. Trimming cost V 8 bases and J 7 bases, with 24 bases left between them. Germline values: CDR1 MNHEY, CDR2 SVGAGI. CDR3 sequence: CASRRQTGILREQYF. CDR3 sequence (DNA): TGTGCCAGCCGAAGACAGACCGGGATTTTACGTGAGCAGTACTTC.

This clone has only one observation. A far larger clone is off by one base, so a read error is likely. This same CDR3 is encoded by further DNA sequences in the sample. The chain joins TRBV2 to TRBJ1-5; weak D call: TRBD1 (5 bases). Germline-derived CDR1 and CDR2 are SNHLY and FYNNEI. The ends were cut back, 9 bases at V and 9 bases at J, with 18 bases in the middle. The CDR3 runs 13 residues. The CDR3 DNA sequence: TGTGCCAGTCACGGGACTGGGAAGGTGCCCCAGCATTTT. Amino acids: CASHGTGKVPQHF.

As DNA, the CDR3 is TGCGCCTTGCTAGCAGACCACCAAGAGACCCAGTACTTC. It specifies CALLADHQETQYF. The chain links TRBV10-2 to TRBJ2-5, with a tentative D call TRBD2 (5 bases). This CDR3 contains 13 residues. Germline V gives CDR1 WSHSY, CDR2 SAAADI. Trimming shortened V by 11 bases and J by 0 bases, and 13 bases separated the two germline ends.

A single count supports this clone. This rearrangement joins TRBV14 to TRBJ2-7; D perhaps matches TRBD1 (5 bases). The J call is uncertain, as TRBJ2-5 better fits the DNA end. Germline-derived CDR1 and CDR2 are SGHDN and FVKESK. The length of the CDR3 is 16 residues. CDR3 nucleotides: TGTGCCAGCAGCCATCTCCGGTTGGGGCACCAAGAGACCCAGTACTTC. Amino acid sequence: CASSHLRLGHQETQYF.